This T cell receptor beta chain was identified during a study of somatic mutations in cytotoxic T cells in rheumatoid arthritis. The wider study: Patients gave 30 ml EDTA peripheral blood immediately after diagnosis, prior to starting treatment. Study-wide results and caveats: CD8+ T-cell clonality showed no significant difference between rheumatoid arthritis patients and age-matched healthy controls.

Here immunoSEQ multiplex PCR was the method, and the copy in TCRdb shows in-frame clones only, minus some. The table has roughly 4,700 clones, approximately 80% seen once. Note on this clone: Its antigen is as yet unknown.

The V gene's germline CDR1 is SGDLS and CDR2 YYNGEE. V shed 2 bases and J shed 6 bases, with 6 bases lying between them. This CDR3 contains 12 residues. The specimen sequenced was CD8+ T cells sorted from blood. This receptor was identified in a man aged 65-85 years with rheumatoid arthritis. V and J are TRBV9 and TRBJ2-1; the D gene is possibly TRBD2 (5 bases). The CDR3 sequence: CASSVAGNEQFF. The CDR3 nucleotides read TGTGCCAGCAGCGTCGCGGGCAATGAGCAGTTCTTC.